This T cell receptor beta chain was found in a study of beta chain features in type 1 diabetes listed by TCRdb under 2018. Study-level background: Mean age, gender distribution, total cell number and subset yield were not different between patients and healthy donors. In the study, TCRB repertoires of sorted circulating CD4+ T cell subsets from recently diagnosed type 1 diabetes patients were compared with those of matched healthy donors. Regulatory and stem cell-like memory subsets were obtained from only 8 patients and roughly 8 healthy donors, while naive and central memory subsets were obtained from all 28 donors. Across all samples, some 99 million sorted cells were examined, and cell number per subset correlated strongly with RNA yield. On the study overall, not on this receptor specifically: Naive, central memory and regulatory TCRB repertoires appeared more similar among patients than among healthy donors. PCR might favor shorter templates, but patient and control samples were amplified and corrected together, so any skew would affect both groups equally. In all four CD4+ subsets, TCRB CDR3 length was moderately but significantly shorter in type 1 diabetes patients. Because the HLA sub-analyses included only small numbers of individuals, any influence of HLA type on TCRB rearrangement was left unresolved. At VDJ recombination sites, type 1 diabetes patients had fewer insertions and more deleted nucleotides, which implies abnormalities in thymic rearrangement. Because cDNA was sequenced instead of genomic DNA, highly expressing activated cells could be over-represented, though the groups showed no difference in activation or CD3 levels.

The entire amount of isolated RNA was reverse transcribed using the High Capacity cDNA Reverse Transcription Kit, so the sequenced TCRB transcripts were expressed ones. Deep immunoSEQ sequencing was performed on naive, central memory and regulatory T cell samples, with an average of roughly 3.6 million total reads per sample. After sorted cells were lysed in RLT buffer, RNA was extracted with DNase-treated RNeasy Micro or Mini kits, with the choice depending on cell number. Each cell subset was processed separately to prevent cross-contamination, with patient and healthy donor samples processed together. TCRB sequences were amplified from cDNA with the immunoSEQ multiplex PCR, producing 87-bp fragments spanning the CDR3 region. Sequencing of the amplicons was done on the Illumina HiSeq platform. The authors' analysis ran thus. Synthetic template baselines were used to correct PCR bias computationally, reads within Hamming distance 2 were collapsed together, and singletons that could not be merged were discarded. Reads were aligned to IMGT to assign V, D and J genes, CDR3 length, and insertions or deletions at six rearrangement sites. Within each subset, clonotype counts were normalized to the number of sorted cells before true diversity and Gini coefficients were calculated with the tcR R package. Repertoire sharing was quantified using the overlap coefficient calculated on TCRB nucleotide sequences. Out-of-frame TCRB sequences from naive cells were analyzed to stand in for the pre-selection repertoire. TCRdb carries this immuneACCESS record with in-frame sequences only. Its versions omit some clonotypes, under half of them owing to an unresolved V gene in the studies checked, with the rest unexplained. That table is the source of V, J and clone size, and D and trimming were worked out from the DNA. The sample table contains fewer than 650,000 clones; only one count was recorded for roughly a sixth of them. Of the sample, 0.07% to 0.095% is held by the ten largest clones.

From each donor, a single peripheral blood sample of 100 to 150 mL on average was drawn into heparinised tubes. A BD FACSAria II was used to sort naive, central memory, regulatory and stem cell-like memory CD4+ T cells with a panel that included CD45RO, CCR7, CD25, CD127, CD95 and CD27. Purity was above 95% for every sorted population. PBMCs were isolated immediately by Lymphoprep density gradient centrifugation and stained directly without culture. To minimize batch effects, samples were stained and sorted in pairs, one healthy donor with one patient per experiment. As to this clone: The specificity of this receptor is unknown. No base qualities exist here, and no much larger clone lies one base off it.

The sample comprised naive CD4+ T cells from blood. The cell subset or site tag for this specimen amounts to: true naive CD4+ T cells. This receptor was identified in a man between 18 and 35 years old in good health.

DNA sequence: TGTGCCAGCTCACCAACCCGTCAAGAGACCCAGTACTTC. Protein translation: CASSPTRQETQYF. Recombination connected TRBV18 to TRBJ2-5; the D gene is not confidently resolved. The CDR1 and CDR2 encoded by the germline V gene are KGHSH and LQKENI. CDR3 length: 13 amino acids, cysteine to phenylalanine. Left in the record is the CDR3 DNA by itself, 39 bases read in frame from the first base. V sheds 2 bases and J sheds 2 bases, leaving 6 bases between their ends.